The 8 T cell receptor beta chains below come from one sample, sequenced in a study of T cells after yellow fever vaccination. Using its own MiXCR run on the 5' RACE reads, TCRdb lists one record per CDR3 protein. The table lists a few hundred thousand distinct CDR3 sequences, 6% to 8% of them singletons. This material consisted of PBMCs, taken 5 days after the yellow fever booster vaccination. The receptor source for this set is a man aged 25 to 40 who received the YFV17D yellow fever vaccine.

There are many counts of this clonotype. The rearrangement joins TRBV6-1 to TRBJ1-2; TRBD1 agrees at 7 bases. CDR3 length: 12 residues. V was clipped by 2 bases and J by 6 bases; unmatched bases: 0. Germline CDR1 MNHNS, CDR2 SASEGT. CDR3 protein: CASSERGHGYTF. The CDR3 DNA reads as TGTGCCAGCAGTGAAAGGGGGCATGGCTACACCTTC.

About this clonotype itself: Just one base apart from a much larger clone, this may be a read error. The chain combines TRBV12-3 or TRBV12-4 with TRBJ2-3; D perhaps matches TRBD1 (6 bases). The CDR3 is 14 amino acids. With 8 bases removed from V and 3 bases from J, the gap between germline ends came to 15 bases. The CDR3, as DNA: TGTGCCAGCGGGGTACAGGGTTCTACAGATACGCAGTATTTT. Encoded protein: CASGVQGSTDTQYF.

This clonotype was counted only a few times. The chain employs TRBV19 and TRBJ1-5, with 11 bases lining up with TRBD1. The CDR3 is 16 residues long. V trimming: 6 bases; J trimming: 5 bases; junction bases outside the gene matches: 9. Germline V gives CDR1 LNHDA, CDR2 SQIVND (reference sequence). CDR3 sequence reads: CASRNTGTGGYQPQHF. CDR3 bases: TGTGCCAGTAGGAATACCGGGACAGGGGGTTATCAGCCCCAGCATTTT.

In this sample, this clonotype turned up a few times. The genes are TRBV20-1 and TRBJ2-4, with D tentatively TRBD1 (5 bases). With 7 bases removed from V and 1 base from J, the gap between germline ends came to 11 bases. Germline V gene data show CDR1 as DFQATT and CDR2 as SNEGSKA (reference sequence). The CDR3 is made up of 13 amino acids. CDR3 protein: CSGKQAAKNIQYF. The CDR3 DNA follows: TGCAGTGGAAAACAGGCGGCCAAAAACATTCAGTACTTC.

There are a few counts of this clonotype. The gene calls are TRBV20-1 and TRBJ2-2; weak D call: TRBD1 (6 bases). The germline V gene has CDR1 DFQATT and CDR2 SNEGSKA (reference sequence). Trimming took 6 bases from V and 4 from J, leaving 15 bases between them. This CDR3 spans 14 amino acids. This chain's CDR3 is CSARPGHPTGELFF. CDR3 in DNA: TGCAGTGCCCGACCGGGACACCCCACCGGGGAGCTGTTTTTT.

This clonotype was counted a few times. J is TRBJ2-7 and V is TRBV7-9, with a tentative D call TRBD2 (5 bases). V gave up 5 bases and J gave up 4 bases, with 15 bases separating them. The CDR3 length is 14 residues. Germline CDR1 is SEHNR and CDR2 is FQNEAQ (reference sequence). Here the CDR3 reads CASSPREPGYEQYF. In nucleotides, the CDR3 is TGTGCCAGCAGCCCCCGGGAACCTGGGTACGAGCAGTACTTC.

This clonotype was seen a few times. The chain carries TRBV6-6 and TRBJ1-1; TRBD1 matches at 8 bases. Germline CDR1 MNHNY, CDR2 SVGAGI (reference sequence). The CDR3 contains 13 residues. With 10 bases clipped from V and 3 bases from J, the junction kept 7 bases outside the gene matches. CDR3 sequence reads: CANQGAGDTEAFF. The CDR3 region has the DNA TGTGCCAACCAGGGGGCAGGGGACACTGAAGCTTTCTTT.

The table lists this clonotype with many counts. The chain has TRBV4-3 and TRBJ2-7; D not resolved. This CDR3 contains 14 residues. Germline lookup yields CDR1 LGHNA and CDR2 YSLEER. The V end lost 0 bases, the J end lost 2 bases, and 8 bases lay between the germline ends. The CDR3 region is CASSQDTGPYEQYF. In DNA, the CDR3 is TGCGCCAGCAGCCAAGATACCGGCCCCTACGAGCAGTACTTC.